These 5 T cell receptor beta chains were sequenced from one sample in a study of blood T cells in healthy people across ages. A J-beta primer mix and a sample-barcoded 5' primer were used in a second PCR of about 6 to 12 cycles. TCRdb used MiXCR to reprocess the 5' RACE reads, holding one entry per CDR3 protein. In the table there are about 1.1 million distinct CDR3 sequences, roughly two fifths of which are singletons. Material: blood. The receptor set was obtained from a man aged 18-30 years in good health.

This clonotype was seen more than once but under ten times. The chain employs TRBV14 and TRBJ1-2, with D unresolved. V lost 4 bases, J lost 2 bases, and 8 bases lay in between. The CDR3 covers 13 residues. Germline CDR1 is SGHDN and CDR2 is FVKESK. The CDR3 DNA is TGTGCCAGCAGCCCCTCCAGGAACTATGGCTACACCTTC. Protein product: CASSPSRNYGYTF.

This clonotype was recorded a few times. The CDR3 sequence: CAISDGQADQPQHF. The CDR3 region has the DNA TGTGCCATCAGTGATGGACAGGCGGATCAGCCCCAGCATTTT. This sequence joins TRBV10-3 and TRBJ1-5; 7 bases are shared with TRBD1. Germline CDR1 ENHRY, CDR2 SYGVKD. The CDR3 is 14 amino acids. After removal of 3 bases from V and 5 bases from J, the junction contained 4 bases not matched to a gene.

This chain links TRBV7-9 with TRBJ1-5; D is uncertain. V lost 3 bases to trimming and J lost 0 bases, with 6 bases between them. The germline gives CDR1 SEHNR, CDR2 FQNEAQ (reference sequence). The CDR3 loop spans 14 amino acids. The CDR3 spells CASSFHNSNQPQHF. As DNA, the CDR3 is TGTGCCAGCAGCTTCCATAATAGCAATCAGCCCCAGCATTTT.

The CDR3 nucleotides are TGCAGTGCTAGAGATGAGGGGGACAGGGGTTACAATGAGCAGTTCTTC. Protein product: CSARDEGDRGYNEQFF. This sequence joins TRBV20-1 and TRBJ2-1; TRBD1 aligns across 10 bases. The CDR3 contains 16 residues. Looked up from germline, CDR1 is DFQATT and CDR2 is SNEGSKA (reference sequence). Trimming cost V 0 bases and J 4 bases; bases outside gene matches: 6.

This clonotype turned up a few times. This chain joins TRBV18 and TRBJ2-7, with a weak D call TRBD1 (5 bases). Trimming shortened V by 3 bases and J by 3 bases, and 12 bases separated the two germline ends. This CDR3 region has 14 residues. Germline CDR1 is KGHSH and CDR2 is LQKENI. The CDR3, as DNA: TGTGCCAGCTCACCTGATGGGGCAGGCTACGAGCAGTACTTC. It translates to CASSPDGAGYEQYF.